Presented here are 14 T cell receptor beta chains from one specimen sequenced in a study of CD8+CD57+ T cells in acquired aplastic anemia. Sequencing involved patients with CD8+CD57+ cell expansion previously shown by flow cytometry. Investigators profiled TCR beta VDJ and CDR3 from genomic DNA template. TCRdb reprocessed the reads with MiXCR, giving one entry per CDR3 protein. This sample has just over 450,000 distinct CDR3 sequences; less than 35% occur once, and the top ten carry roughly 0.89%. Input material: sorted CD4+, CD8+, or CD8+CD57+ T cells (not recorded which) from PBMCs. Receptors originate from a human donor with aplastic anemia.

Comment on this clonotype: A junction end diverges from the germline sequence, so it may reflect a read error. V and J are TRBV6-5 and TRBJ2-2; possibly TRBD1 or TRBD2 for D (5 bases each). This CDR3 contains 12 residues. CDR1 MNHEY and CDR2 SVGAGI come from the germline V gene. The DNA of the CDR3 is TGTGCCAGCAGTTCTCTGCTGGGGGAGCTGCTTTTT. Its translation is CASSSLLGELLF.

J is TRBJ1-3 and V is TRBV19, with D perhaps matching TRBD1 (6 bases). Germline CDR1 LNHDA, CDR2 SQIVND (reference sequence). This CDR3 spans 17 amino acids. Trimming took 5 bases from V and 3 from J, leaving 20 bases between them. The CDR3 DNA follows: TGTGCCAGTAGTCCTACAATTCTCAGGGGTAGTGGAAACACCATATATTTT. Protein sequence: CASSPTILRGSGNTIYF.

The chain combines TRBV20-1 with TRBJ2-7; 7 bases line up with TRBD2. CDR3 length: 14 amino acids. Germline CDR1 and CDR2: DFQATT and SNEGSKA (reference sequence). Germline trimming cut 8 bases from V and 4 bases from J; bases unmatched to any gene: 14. CDR3 coding DNA: TGCAGTACAACCCAAGCGGGACTGGAATACGAGCAGTACTTC. This gives the protein CSTTQAGLEYEQYF.

This clonotype showed up just a few times. The chain couples TRBV7-2 to TRBJ2-1; D gene uncertain. The CDR3 runs 12 residues. V dropped 5 bases and J dropped 4 bases, with 6 bases sitting between them. Germline V gives CDR1 SGHTA, CDR2 FQGNSA. This CDR3 is CASSPRYNEQFF. DNA of the CDR3: TGTGCCAGCAGCCCCCGATACAATGAGCAGTTCTTC. The full variable domain, in which reference TRBV7-2 and TRBJ2-1 provide the parts outside the CDR3, is GAGVSQSPSNKVTEKGKDVELRCDPISGHTALYWYRQSLGQGLEFLIYFQGNSAPDKSGLPSDRFSAERTGGSVSTLTIQRTQQEDSAVYLCASSPRYNEQFFGPGTRLTVL.

This chain uses TRBV9 with TRBJ2-2; 8 bases align to TRBD1. Germline V CDR1 and CDR2: SGDLS, YYNGEE. V dropped 3 bases and J dropped 1; count of bases not matched to a gene: 14. CDR3 length equals 19 residues. CDR3 in amino acids: CASSANRDRTSRNTGELFF. CDR3 DNA sequence: TGTGCCAGCAGCGCCAACCGGGACAGGACTTCCCGGAACACCGGGGAGCTGTTTTTT.

To note about this clonotype: This sequence may be a read error, since a much larger clone differs from it by one base. V and J are TRBV16 and TRBJ2-3; possible D gene TRBD1, 5 bases. The CDR3 runs to 13 residues. Germline CDR1 reads KGHSY; CDR2 reads FQNENV. The CDR3 sequence is CASSPSRTGTQYF. CDR3 DNA sequence: TGTGCCAGCAGCCCATCGCGCACAGGTACGCAGTATTTT.

Many counts were recorded for this clonotype. The genes are TRBV5-5 and TRBJ1-5; D unclear. Trimming stripped 2 bases from V and 4 bases from J, with 7 bases between. The germline CDR1 and CDR2 sequences are SGHKS and YYEKEE (reference sequence). The CDR3 runs 13 residues. CDR3 protein: CASSLVENQPQHF. CDR3 in DNA: TGTGCCAGCAGCTTAGTAGAGAATCAGCCCCAGCATTTT.

This clonotype was observed many times. This rearrangement joins TRBV6-1 to TRBJ1-6; D is uncertain. The length of the CDR3 is 14 residues. The germline V gene encodes CDR1 MNHNS and CDR2 SASEGT. V lost 9 bases to trimming and J lost 6 bases, with 15 bases between them. The CDR3 bases are TGTGCCAGTAATAGGGCAGGCCGTAATTCACCCCTCCACTTT. The encoded protein is CASNRAGRNSPLHF.

This clonotype was seen a few times. The genes are TRBV5-6 and TRBJ1-1; D ambiguous. V was pared by 4 bases and J by 1 base, with 11 bases between. Germline CDR1 is SGHDT and CDR2 is YYEEEE. There are 14 residues in the CDR3. This chain's CDR3 is CASSPIFTNTEAFF. The CDR3 DNA follows: TGTGCCAGCAGCCCCATATTTACGAACACTGAAGCTTTCTTT.

A note on this clonotype: A much bigger clone sits one base away, suggesting this may be a read error. The chain combines TRBV11-2 with TRBJ2-7, with D possibly matching TRBD1 (6 bases). The CDR3 loop spans 14 amino acids. Germline values: CDR1 SGHAT, CDR2 FQNNGV. DNA of the CDR3: TGTGCCGGCAGCGCTCAGCGACAGGCCTACGAGCAGTACTTC. This codes for CAGSAQRQAYEQYF. Full variable domain (rest looked up from reference TRBV11-2 and TRBJ2-7): EAGVAQSPRYKIIEKRQSVAFWCNPISGHATLYWYQQILGQGPKLLIQFQNNGVVDDSQLPKDRFSAERLKGVDSTLKIQPAKLEDSAVYLCAGSAQRQAYEQYFGPGTRLTVT.

This sequence joins TRBV7-2 and TRBJ2-3, with 11 bases fitting TRBD2. Germline V gives CDR1 SGHTA, CDR2 FQGNSA. The CDR3 consists of 17 residues. V was clipped by 5 bases and J by 3 bases; unmatched bases: 10. CDR3 bases: TGTGCCAGCAGCCCCCCAACTAGCGGGAGAAAAACAGATACGCAGTATTTT. Translating gives CASSPPTSGRKTDTQYF.

This clonotype came up many times. The CDR3 sequence: CASGVLRETQYF. CDR3 nucleotides: TGTGCCAGTGGAGTATTGCGAGAGACCCAGTACTTC. The chain recombines TRBV2 with TRBJ2-5, with D hard to call. The germline V gene encodes CDR1 SNHLY and CDR2 FYNNEI. Trimming cost V 9 bases and J 4 bases, with 12 bases left between them. The CDR3 covers 12 residues.

This clonotype was recorded at least ten times. This sequence joins TRBV19 and TRBJ1-6; D is perhaps TRBD1 (6 bases). CDR3 length: 16 amino acids. Trimming shortened V by 6 bases and J by 0 bases, and 12 bases separated the two germline ends. Germline CDR1 and CDR2: LNHDA and SQIVND (reference sequence). DNA of the CDR3: TGTGCCAGTAGCACGATGGACAGCTCCTATAATTCACCCCTCCACTTT. Protein product: CASSTMDSSYNSPLHF.

The V and J genes are TRBV29-1 and TRBJ1-1; TRBD1 aligns across 7 bases. Germline CDR1 is SQVTM and CDR2 is ANQGSEA. The CDR3 covers 13 residues. The trim removed 0 bases at V and 4 bases at J, leaving 2 bases unmatched. The CDR3 region has the DNA TGCAGCGTTGAAGACAGGGGGGGCACTGAAGCTTTCTTT. Translating it yields CSVEDRGGTEAFF. The whole variable domain, filled in from reference TRBV29-1 and TRBJ1-1, reads SAVISQKPSRDICQRGTSLTIQCQVDSQVTMMFWYRQQPGQSLTLIATANQGSEATYESGFVIDKFPISRPNLTFSTLTVSNMSPEDSSIYLCSVEDRGGTEAFFGQGTRLTVV.